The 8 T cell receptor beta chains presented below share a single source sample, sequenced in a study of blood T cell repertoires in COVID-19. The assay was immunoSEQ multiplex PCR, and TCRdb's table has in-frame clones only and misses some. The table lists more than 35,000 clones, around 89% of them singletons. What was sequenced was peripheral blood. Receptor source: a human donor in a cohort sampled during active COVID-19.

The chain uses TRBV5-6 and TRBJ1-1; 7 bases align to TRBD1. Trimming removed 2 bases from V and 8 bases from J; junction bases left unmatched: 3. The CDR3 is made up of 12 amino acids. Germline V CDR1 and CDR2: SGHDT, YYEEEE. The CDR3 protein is CASSLGQVEAFF. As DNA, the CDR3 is TGTGCCAGCAGCTTAGGACAGGTGGAAGCTTTCTTT.

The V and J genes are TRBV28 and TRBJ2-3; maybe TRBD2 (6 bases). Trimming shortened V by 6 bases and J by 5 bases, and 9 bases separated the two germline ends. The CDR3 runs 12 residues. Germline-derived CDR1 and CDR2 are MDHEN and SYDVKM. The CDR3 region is CASSSGLDTQYF. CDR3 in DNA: TGTGCCAGCAGCTCGGGACTAGATACGCAGTATTTT.

The CDR3 reads CATSDSDHGDTEAFF. The DNA of the CDR3 is TGTGCCACCAGTGATTCGGACCACGGGGACACTGAAGCTTTCTTT. This chain joins TRBV24-1 and TRBJ1-1; D is unresolved. The germline gives CDR1 KGHDR, CDR2 SFDVKD. This CDR3 comprises 15 residues. V was cut by 2 bases and J by 3 bases, with 12 bases left in between.

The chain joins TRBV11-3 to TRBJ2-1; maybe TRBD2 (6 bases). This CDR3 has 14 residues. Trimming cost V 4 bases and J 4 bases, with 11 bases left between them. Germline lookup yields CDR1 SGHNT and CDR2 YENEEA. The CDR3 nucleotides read TGTGCCAGCAGCTGGGGCGGGAAGTACAATGAGCAGTTCTTC. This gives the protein CASSWGGKYNEQFF.

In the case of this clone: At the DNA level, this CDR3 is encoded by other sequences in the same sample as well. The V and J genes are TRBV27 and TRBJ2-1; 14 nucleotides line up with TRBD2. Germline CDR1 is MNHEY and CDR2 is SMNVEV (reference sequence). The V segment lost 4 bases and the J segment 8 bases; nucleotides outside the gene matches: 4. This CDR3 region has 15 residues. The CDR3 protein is CASSSGTSGRDEQFF. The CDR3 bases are TGTGCCAGCAGTTCCGGGACTAGCGGGAGAGATGAGCAGTTCTTC.

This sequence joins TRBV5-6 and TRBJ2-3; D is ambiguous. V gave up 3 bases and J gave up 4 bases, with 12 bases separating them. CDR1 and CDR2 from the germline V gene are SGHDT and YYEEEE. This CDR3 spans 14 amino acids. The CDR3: CASSSLAVADTQYF. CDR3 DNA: TGTGCCAGCAGCTCCTTAGCCGTGGCAGATACGCAGTATTTT.

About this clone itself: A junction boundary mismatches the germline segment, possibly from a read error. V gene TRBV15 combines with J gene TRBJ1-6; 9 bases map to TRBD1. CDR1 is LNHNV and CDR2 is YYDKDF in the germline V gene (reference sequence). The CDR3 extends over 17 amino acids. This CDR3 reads CATSRDYVQGANSPLHF. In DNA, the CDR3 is TGTGCCACCAGCCGAGATTATGTACAGGGGGCGAACTCACCCCTCCACTTT.

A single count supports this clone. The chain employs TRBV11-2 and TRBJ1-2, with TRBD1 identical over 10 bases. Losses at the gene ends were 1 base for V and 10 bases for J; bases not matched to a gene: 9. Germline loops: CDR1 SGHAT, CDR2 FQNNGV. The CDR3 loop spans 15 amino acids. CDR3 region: CASSLAVGQGRIYTF. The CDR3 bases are TGTGCCAGCAGCTTAGCCGTGGGACAGGGGAGAATCTACACCTTC.